Listed below are T cell receptor beta chains from one sample, sequenced in a study of blood T cell repertoires in COVID-19. Measured with immunoSEQ multiplex PCR; TCRdb has only the in-frame clones, and not every one. The sample shows more than 75,000 clones, approximately 89% of them seen only once. Sample: peripheral blood. These receptor sequences come from a man aged 45-65 years with acute or convalescent COVID-19. The CDR3 runs from the conserved cysteine through the conserved F or W. Fields, in order: D gene, V gene, J gene, clone size, CDR3 protein, CDR3 DNA. The D gene is left open where the match is weak. Some rows mark clone size as missing; the rest say once, few, many or name a class of expanded clone.

D: .; V: TRBV4-2; J: TRBJ1-5; size: .; CDR3: CASSQGDIKNQPQHF; DNA: TGTGCCAGCAGCCAAGGGGACATTAAGAATCAGCCCCAGCATTTT
D: TRBD2; V: TRBV5-1; J: TRBJ2-1; size: .; CDR3: CASSWRASGRDEQFF; DNA: TGCGCCAGCAGCTGGAGGGCTAGCGGGAGAGATGAGCAGTTCTTC
D: TRBD1; V: TRBV6-6; J: TRBJ2-3; size: .; CDR3: CASSYGTASTDTQYF; DNA: TGTGCCAGCAGTTACGGGACAGCTAGCACAGATACGCAGTATTTT
D: TRBD2; V: TRBV15; J: TRBJ2-3; size: .; CDR3: CATSRSGGGTDTQYF; DNA: TGTGCCACCAGCAGGAGCGGGGGGGGCACAGATACGCAGTATTTT
D: .; V: TRBV18; J: TRBJ1-1; size: .; CDR3: CASSLQGAEAFF; DNA: TGTGCCAGCTCATTACAGGGCGCTGAAGCTTTCTTT
D: .; V: TRBV7-6; J: TRBJ1-2; size: .; CDR3: CASSLAGGDGSLALTF; DNA: TGTGCCAGCAGCTTAGCGGGAGGGGACGGCTCCTTAGCGCTCACCTTC
D: .; V: TRBV10-2; J: TRBJ2-1; size: .; CDR3: CASSGTANEQFF; DNA: TGCGCCAGCAGTGGGACAGCCAATGAGCAGTTCTTC
D: .; V: TRBV5-4; J: TRBJ1-1; size: .; CDR3: CASSLVGGGGTEAFF; DNA: TGTGCCAGCAGCTTGGTCGGGGGCGGGGGCACTGAAGCTTTCTTT
D: TRBD1; V: TRBV7-8; J: TRBJ2-7; size: .; CDR3: CASSLRQGNYEQYF; DNA: TGTGCCAGCAGCCTACGACAGGGAAACTACGAGCAGTACTTC
D: TRBD1; V: TRBV10-3; J: TRBJ1-5; size: .; CDR3: CAIRADRGGDQPQHF; DNA: TGTGCCATCAGGGCGGACAGGGGTGGAGATCAGCCCCAGCATTTT
D: .; V: TRBV5-1; J: TRBJ2-3; size: .; CDR3: CASSTRLLDTQYF; DNA: TGCGCCAGCAGCACTAGACTTCTCGATACGCAGTATTTT
D: TRBD1; V: TRBV5-8; J: TRBJ1-5; size: .; CDR3: CASSFWRGQDSNQPQHF; DNA: TGTGCCAGCAGCTTTTGGAGGGGGCAGGATAGCAATCAGCCCCAGCATTTT
D: .; V: TRBV29-1; J: TRBJ2-1; size: .; CDR3: CSVASRVRGEQFF; DNA: TGCAGCGTTGCAAGCCGAGTCAGGGGTGAGCAGTTCTTC
D: .; V: TRBV3-1/TRBV3-2; J: TRBJ1-2; size: .; CDR3: CASSHRGWDAYYGYTF; DNA: TGTGCCAGCAGCCATAGGGGGTGGGACGCCTACTATGGCTACACCTTC
D: TRBD2; V: TRBV19; J: TRBJ2-2; size: .; CDR3: CASSLTSGDLLTGELFF; DNA: TGTGCCAGTAGTTTGACTAGCGGGGACCTACTTACCGGGGAGCTGTTTTTT
D: TRBD1; V: TRBV28; J: TRBJ2-7; size: .; CDR3: CANIGTGYDEQYF; DNA: TGTGCCAACATAGGGACAGGGTACGACGAGCAGTACTTC
D: TRBD2; V: TRBV19; J: TRBJ2-2; size: .; CDR3: CASSIPRLAGGLANTGELFF; DNA: TGTGCCAGTAGTATTCCGAGACTAGCGGGGGGCTTAGCGAACACCGGGGAGCTGTTTTTT
D: .; V: TRBV6-5; J: TRBJ2-3; size: once; CDR3: CASIGTPFTDTQYF; DNA: TGTGCCAGTATCGGGACTCCCTTCACAGATACGCAGTATTTT
D: .; V: TRBV10-1; J: TRBJ2-1; size: once; CDR3: CASRSGTGYNEQFF; DNA: TGCGCCAGCAGATCCGGAACCGGGTACAATGAGCAGTTCTTC
D: TRBD1; V: TRBV7-2; J: TRBJ1-5; size: once; CDR3: CASSSRTGIGQPQHF; DNA: TGTGCCAGCAGCTCGCGGACAGGCATAGGACAGCCCCAGCATTTT
D: .; V: TRBV7-9; J: TRBJ2-7; size: .; CDR3: CASSQEVLGEQYF; DNA: TGTGCCAGCAGCCAGGAGGTTCTTGGCGAGCAGTACTTC
D: .; V: TRBV6-1; J: TRBJ1-6; size: .; CDR3: CASSDVHSPLHF; DNA: TGTGCCAGCAGTGACGTCCATTCACCCCTCCACTTT
D: TRBD2; V: TRBV7-3; J: TRBJ2-3; size: .; CDR3: CASSPGLAADTQYF; DNA: TGTGCCAGCAGCCCGGGACTAGCAGCCGATACGCAGTATTTT
D: .; V: TRBV7-3; J: TRBJ1-1; size: .; CDR3: CASSFRHDTEAFF; DNA: TGTGCCAGCAGCTTCCGACACGACACTGAAGCTTTCTTT
D: .; V: TRBV7-2; J: TRBJ1-1; size: .; CDR3: CASSLRGGLLNTEAFF; DNA: TGTGCCAGCAGCTTAAGGGGGGGGCTCTTGAACACTGAAGCTTTCTTT
D: TRBD1; V: TRBV27; J: TRBJ2-7; size: .; CDR3: CASSFRGQGTYEQYF; DNA: TGTGCCAGCAGTTTTAGGGGACAGGGAACCTACGAGCAGTACTTC
D: .; V: TRBV19; J: TRBJ1-5; size: .; CDR3: CASRTGQGPQHF; DNA: TGTGCCAGTAGGACGGGTCAGGGGCCCCAGCATTTT
D: TRBD2; V: TRBV5-1; J: TRBJ2-1; size: .; CDR3: CASSLVPSGRDNEQFF; DNA: TGCGCCAGCAGCTTGGTTCCTAGCGGGAGGGACAATGAGCAGTTCTTC
D: .; V: TRBV5-1; J: TRBJ1-4; size: .; CDR3: CASSLSPLPTNEKLFF; DNA: TGCGCCAGCAGCTTGAGTCCCCTACCAACTAATGAAAAACTGTTTTTT
D: TRBD2; V: TRBV28; J: TRBJ2-2; size: .; CDR3: CASSAGTSSGELFF; DNA: TGTGCCAGCAGTGCGGGGACTAGCTCCGGGGAGCTGTTTTTT
D: .; V: TRBV5-6; J: TRBJ2-1; size: .; CDR3: CASTRGDSKHWEQFF; DNA: TGTGCCAGCACCCGAGGGGACTCCAAACATTGGGAGCAGTTCTTC
D: TRBD2; V: TRBV19; J: TRBJ2-1; size: .; CDR3: CASSMDLASGTPYNEQFF; DNA: TGTGCCAGTAGTATGGATTTGGCCAGCGGGACTCCCTACAATGAGCAGTTCTTC
D: TRBD1; V: TRBV2; J: TRBJ1-1; size: .; CDR3: CASSSDRGRAFF; DNA: TGTGCCAGCAGTAGTGACAGGGGCCGGGCTTTCTTT
D: .; V: TRBV2; J: TRBJ1-2; size: few; CDR3: CASSIRLADGYTF; DNA: TGTGCCAGCAGTATCCGACTCGCGGATGGCTACACCTTC
D: TRBD1; V: TRBV20-1; J: TRBJ2-3; size: few; CDR3: CSASPQGVQPAGADTQYF; DNA: TGCAGTGCTAGTCCCCAGGGGGTGCAACCAGCTGGGGCAGATACGCAGTATTTT
D: .; V: TRBV15; J: TRBJ2-1; size: .; CDR3: CATSRDLASHSVYNEQFF; DNA: TGTGCCACCAGCAGAGATTTGGCTTCCCACAGTGTCTACAATGAGCAGTTCTTC
D: TRBD1; V: TRBV15; J: TRBJ2-3; size: .; CDR3: CATSRMGQGTTDTQYF; DNA: TGTGCCACCAGCAGGATGGGACAGGGGACCACAGATACGCAGTATTTT
D: .; V: TRBV2; J: TRBJ2-1; size: .; CDR3: CASSPIGSSYNEQFF; DNA: TGTGCCAGCAGCCCCATTGGGAGCTCCTACAATGAGCAGTTCTTC
D: TRBD1; V: TRBV4-1; J: TRBJ1-2; size: .; CDR3: CASSPDRDYGYTF; DNA: TGCGCCAGCAGCCCGGACAGGGACTATGGCTACACCTTC
D: .; V: TRBV12-3/TRBV12-4; J: TRBJ1-5; size: .; CDR3: CASSHGTRQPQHF; DNA: TGTGCCAGCAGCCATGGAACGCGGCAGCCCCAGCATTTT
D: TRBD1; V: TRBV11-2; J: TRBJ1-1; size: .; CDR3: CASSPPGGMNTEAFF; DNA: TGTGCCAGCAGCCCCCCAGGGGGGATGAACACTGAAGCTTTCTTT
D: .; V: TRBV6-5; J: TRBJ2-1; size: .; CDR3: CASSFGSVSYNEQFF; DNA: TGTGCCAGCAGTTTTGGGAGCGTCTCCTACAATGAGCAGTTCTTC
D: TRBD1; V: TRBV7-3; J: TRBJ2-2; size: .; CDR3: CASSPRQGAATGELFF; DNA: TGTGCCAGCAGCCCCCGACAGGGGGCAGCCACCGGGGAGCTGTTTTTT
D: .; V: TRBV28; J: TRBJ1-1; size: .; CDR3: CASRQQTSRNTEAFF; DNA: TGTGCCAGCAGGCAACAGACCTCGAGGAACACTGAAGCTTTCTTT
D: .; V: TRBV29-1; J: TRBJ1-2; size: .; CDR3: CSVERHSGYTF; DNA: TGCAGCGTTGAGAGACACTCTGGCTACACCTTC
D: TRBD1; V: TRBV7-2; J: TRBJ2-3; size: .; CDR3: CASSLQGADTQYF; DNA: TGTGCCAGCAGCTTACAGGGGGCCGATACGCAGTATTTT
D: TRBD2; V: TRBV28; J: TRBJ2-3; size: .; CDR3: CASSQRGGLIDTQYF; DNA: TGTGCCAGCAGTCAGCGGGGGGGCCTAATAGATACGCAGTATTTT
D: .; V: TRBV2; J: TRBJ1-5; size: .; CDR3: CASSVADSNQPQHF; DNA: TGTGCCAGCAGTGTGGCAGATAGCAATCAGCCCCAGCATTTT
D: TRBD1; V: TRBV18; J: TRBJ2-7; size: .; CDR3: CASSQGTGAYEQYF; DNA: TGTGCCAGCTCACAAGGGACAGGGGCCTACGAGCAGTACTTC
D: TRBD2; V: TRBV7-9; J: TRBJ2-1; size: .; CDR3: CASSETVGGYHNEQFF; DNA: TGTGCCAGCAGCGAGACGGTGGGAGGGTACCACAATGAGCAGTTCTTC
D: .; V: TRBV15; J: TRBJ2-2; size: .; CDR3: CATSYLNTGELFF; DNA: TGTGCCACTTCTTACTTGAACACCGGGGAGCTGTTTTTT
D: TRBD1; V: TRBV6-5; J: TRBJ1-3; size: few; CDR3: CASSSKGQSGNTIYF; DNA: TGTGCCAGCAGTTCGAAGGGACAGTCTGGAAACACCATATATTTT
D: .; V: TRBV19; J: TRBJ1-5; size: .; CDR3: CASSSGGDQPQHF; DNA: TGTGCCAGTAGTAGTGGAGGGGATCAGCCCCAGCATTTT